Following are 16 T cell receptor beta chains from one sample sequenced in a study of blood T cell repertoires in COVID-19. Data came from immunoSEQ multiplex PCR; TCRdb stores just in-frame clones and leaves some out. Found here are about 140,000 clones, roughly 80% of them singletons; the top ten hold more than 3.5%. The sequenced sample was peripheral blood. Receptors originate from a woman aged 55-69 years with acute or convalescent COVID-19.

This rearrangement joins TRBV4-3 to TRBJ2-7; 9 bases fit TRBD1. In germline, CDR1 is LGHNA, CDR2 YSLEER. The CDR3 totals 13 residues. V was pared by 6 bases and J by 4 bases, with 4 bases of the junction left unmatched. The CDR3 protein is CASSRDRAYEQYF. The CDR3 nucleotides are TGCGCCAGCAGTCGGGACAGGGCATACGAGCAGTACTTC.

The chain combines TRBV5-6 with TRBJ2-5; D may be TRBD1 (5 bases). CDR3 length: 14 residues. V was shortened by 6 bases and J by 5 bases, with 17 bases between the two germline ends. Germline loops: CDR1 SGHDT, CDR2 YYEEEE. CDR3 loop: CASIQGHLGETQYF. DNA for the CDR3: TGTGCCAGCATCCAGGGCCACCTAGGGGAGACCCAGTACTTC.

This clone was found a few times. The V gene is TRBV19, the J gene TRBJ1-6, with no clear D. Trimming shortened V by 6 bases and J by 5 bases, and 8 bases separated the two germline ends. Germline CDR1 LNHDA, CDR2 SQIVND (reference sequence). CDR3 length equals 13 residues. The CDR3: CASREVNNSPLHF. Here the CDR3 DNA reads TGTGCCAGTAGGGAGGTTAATAATTCACCCCTCCACTTT.

The rearrangement links TRBV6-1 to TRBJ2-2; 13 bases map to TRBD2. The CDR3 extends over 17 amino acids. Germline trimming cut 1 base from V and 9 bases from J; bases unmatched to any gene: 8. Looked up from germline, CDR1 is MNHNS and CDR2 is SASEGT. The CDR3 reads CASSEGTSGSGTRELFF. The DNA for the CDR3 is TGTGCCAGCAGTGAAGGGACTAGCGGGAGTGGGACCCGGGAGCTGTTTTTT.

This chain joins TRBV27 and TRBJ1-1; unclear D gene. The CDR3 is 14 amino acids. CDR1 and CDR2 (germline): MNHEY, SMNVEV (reference sequence). The germline V and J ends were trimmed by 6 bases and 0 bases, with 11 bases remaining between them. In DNA, the CDR3 is TGTGCCAGCAGCCCCAGTTTGCTGAACACTGAAGCTTTCTTT. This encodes CASSPSLLNTEAFF.

As regards this clone: Other DNA sequences from this sample encode an identical CDR3 as well. This CDR3 is CASGGDSNQPQHF. CDR3 DNA sequence: TGTGCCAGCGGAGGGGATAGCAATCAGCCCCAGCATTTT. The V gene is TRBV28, the J gene TRBJ1-5; TRBD1 is a possible D gene (5 bases). Trimming pared 8 bases from V and 0 bases from J, leaving 8 bases between. The CDR3 spans 13 residues. Germline values: CDR1 MDHEN, CDR2 SYDVKM.

This chain uses TRBV11-2 with TRBJ2-2; the match to TRBD2 covers 9 bases. V was clipped by 3 bases and J by 5 bases; unmatched bases: 7. The CDR3 runs to 16 residues. From germline, CDR1 is SGHAT and CDR2 FQNNGV. DNA of the CDR3: TGTGCCAGCAGCTTGGGCGGGAGGGCCGGAACCGGGGAGCTGTTTTTT. It specifies CASSLGGRAGTGELFF. Supplemented by reference TRBV11-2 and TRBJ2-2, the full variable domain reads EAGVAQSPRYKIIEKRQSVAFWCNPISGHATLYWYQQILGQGPKLLIQFQNNGVVDDSQLPKDRFSAERLKGVDSTLKIQPAKLEDSAVYLCASSLGGRAGTGELFFGEGSRLTVL.

The rearrangement links TRBV24-1 to TRBJ2-2; D possibly corresponds to TRBD1 (5 bases). With 5 bases removed from V and 3 bases from J, the gap between germline ends came to 15 bases. CDR3 length: 16 residues. The germline V gene encodes CDR1 KGHDR and CDR2 SFDVKD. The CDR3 sequence is CATSAQGLSDTGELFF. CDR3 coding DNA: TGTGCCACCAGTGCTCAGGGTTTATCAGACACCGGGGAGCTGTTTTTT.

The chain has TRBV19 and TRBJ2-6, with D perhaps TRBD1 (5 bases). This CDR3 contains 20 residues. V shed 5 bases and J shed 0 bases, with 23 bases lying between them. Germline CDR1 LNHDA, CDR2 SQIVND (reference sequence). CDR3: CASSPRQGFFASSGANVLTF. The CDR3 DNA is TGTGCCAGTAGTCCGAGGCAGGGATTCTTCGCCAGCTCTGGGGCCAACGTCCTGACTTTC.

In DNA, the CDR3 is TGTGCCATCAGTGAGTCTGAATCGAGCTCCTATAATTCACCCCTCCACTTT. It encodes CAISESESSSYNSPLHF. V and J are TRBV10-3 and TRBJ1-6; D remains ambiguous. Trimming pared 0 bases from V and 0 bases from J, leaving 9 bases between. The CDR3 length is 17 residues. Germline V CDR1 and CDR2: ENHRY, SYGVKD.

In this sample, this clone turned up once. V and J are TRBV6-2 or TRBV6-3 and TRBJ2-7; 8 bases agree with TRBD2. Looked up from germline, CDR1 is MNHEY and CDR2 is SVGEGT. Trimming cost V 0 bases and J 6 bases; bases outside gene matches: 13. This CDR3 is 17 amino acids long. The CDR3 reads CASSYSIGPGLVLEQYF. CDR3 coding DNA: TGTGCCAGCAGTTACTCGATTGGTCCGGGACTAGTTCTCGAGCAGTACTTC.

This chain links TRBV18 with TRBJ2-7, with D perhaps matching TRBD1 (6 bases). Germline assignment: CDR1 KGHSH and CDR2 LQKENI. This CDR3 is built from 14 residues. Deletions cut 4 bases from V and 3 bases from J, with 13 bases between. The CDR3 sequence is CASSLFTGNYEQYF. The CDR3 DNA follows: TGTGCCAGCTCACTCTTCACAGGGAACTACGAGCAGTACTTC.

The chain links TRBV5-1 to TRBJ2-5; 8 nucleotides line up with TRBD2. Per germline, CDR1 SGHRS and CDR2 YFSETQ. The CDR3 length is 14 residues. Trimming removed 2 bases from V and 2 bases from J; junction bases left unmatched: 2. For the CDR3, the DNA is TGCGCCAGCAGCTTAATAGCGGGGCAAGAGACCCAGTACTTC. Translating it yields CASSLIAGQETQYF.

This clone showed up just a few times. This rearrangement joins TRBV5-4 to TRBJ2-7, with no clear D. CDR1 is SGHNT and CDR2 is YYREEE in the germline V gene (reference sequence). The CDR3 extends over 13 amino acids. V gave up 4 bases and J gave up 0 bases, with 8 bases separating them. The CDR3 is CASSLPSSYEQYF. CDR3 coding DNA: TGTGCCAGCAGCCTCCCGAGCTCCTACGAGCAGTACTTC.

The chain links TRBV7-9 to TRBJ2-2; D may be TRBD2 (6 bases). V was pared by 5 bases and J by 9 bases, with 19 bases between. Germline CDR1 reads SEHNR; CDR2 reads FQNEAQ (reference sequence). This CDR3 is built from 15 residues. The CDR3 bases are TGTGCCAGCAGCGTACCGGGCTCGGGGAGGCGGGAGCTGTTTTTT. As protein: CASSVPGSGRRELFF.

The chain has TRBV18 and TRBJ2-3; tentative D call: TRBD2 (5 bases). CDR1 is KGHSH, CDR2 LQKENI, per germline. V was pared by 8 bases and J by 3 bases, with 18 bases between. This CDR3 comprises 15 residues. The CDR3 nucleotides read TGTGCCAGCACGGACTTGGCGGGTAGGACAGATACGCAGTATTTT. This translates into CASTDLAGRTDTQYF.